This TCR beta chain was identified in a study of identifying expanded T cells in peripheral blood. Method: immunoSEQ multiplex PCR; TCRdb's copy keeps in-frame clones and lacks some. The data show about 110,000 clones, less than 90% seen once. After removal of 3 bases from V and 1 base from J, the junction contained 7 bases not matched to a gene. The germline gives CDR1 SGDLS, CDR2 YYNGEE. This CDR3 spans 16 amino acids. Findings of the study overall: Across healthy donors, higher total template counts meant significantly greater roughly 2-week count variance.

Comment on this clone: Its target is not known.

The chain employs TRBV9 and TRBJ1-1; 9 nucleotides line up with TRBD1. The TCR sequence derives from a person aged 18-70 years in good health. The sequencing input was blood. CDR3 bases: TGTGCCAGCAGCGCGGGACAGGGACCGAAGAACACTGAAGCTTTCTTT. Residues: CASSAGQGPKNTEAFF.